This T cell receptor beta chain comes out of a study of cytomegalovirus exposure and HLA in healthy donors. Study results and caveats: Most TCR sequences proved rare, with some public TCRs found in many donors. In terms of immune exposure information, only CMV serostatus was available. Some V segments, including TRBV6-2 and TRBV6-3, were excluded as indistinguishable.

The study ran its PCR with 60 Vbeta and 13 Jbeta primers. TCRdb's table, derived via immunoSEQ multiplex PCR, lists solely in-frame clones and lacks some. The data hold under 200,000 clones, with roughly 84% observed a single time. Each donor was healthy, and each was a bone marrow donor. Germline lookup yields CDR1 LNHDA and CDR2 SQIVND (reference sequence). This CDR3 is built from 15 residues. V trimming: 3 bases; J trimming: 4 bases; junction bases outside the gene matches: 6. A remark on this clone: As yet, its antigen is unknown.

Sequencing used PBMCs. The clonotype originates from a man between 18 and 29 years old in good health and CMV-seronegative. The V and J genes are TRBV19 and TRBJ1-2, with 9 positions matching TRBD1. CDR3 sequence reads: CASSMGQGSSYGYTF. In nucleotides, the CDR3 is TGTGCCAGTAGTATGGGACAGGGTAGCAGCTATGGCTACACCTTC.